Each of the 19 T cell receptor beta chains below was sequenced from the same sample in a study of T cell responses to AZD1222 COVID-19 vaccine. Only in-frame clones appear in the TCRdb table, and some are missing; sequencing was by immunoSEQ multiplex PCR. The data show some 120,000 clones, 80% to 90% seen once. The sample was peripheral blood, taken on day 0 of AZD1222 vaccination. The origin of the receptors is an adult in good health.

The chain employs TRBV10-1 and TRBJ1-4, with D perhaps matching TRBD1 (5 bases). Germline V lookup: CDR1 WNHNN, CDR2 SYGVQD (reference sequence). This CDR3 is 16 amino acids long. V gave up 5 bases and J gave up 3 bases, with 16 bases separating them. In nucleotides, the CDR3 is TGCGCCAGCAGTCAGGGACCTTCAGTCCCTAATGAAAAACTGTTTTTT. Translated, it gives CASSQGPSVPNEKLFF.

The rearrangement links TRBV29-1 to TRBJ1-2, with D hard to call. The CDR3 has 11 residues. Deletions cut 4 bases from V and 3 bases from J, with 6 bases between. Germline lookup yields CDR1 SQVTM and CDR2 ANQGSEA. CDR3 in amino acids: CSVGEDYGYTF. In DNA form, the CDR3 reads TGCAGCGTTGGGGAGGACTATGGCTACACCTTC.

This sequence joins TRBV5-5 and TRBJ1-1; 9 bases line up with TRBD1. CDR1 and CDR2 from the germline V gene are SGHKS and YYEKEE (reference sequence). V gave up 4 bases and J gave up 3 bases; unmatched junction bases: 7. The CDR3 spans 15 residues. This CDR3 reads CASSPIWTGDTEAFF. CDR3 bases: TGTGCCAGCAGCCCGATTTGGACAGGGGACACTGAAGCTTTCTTT.

In the case of this clone: At one end the junction does not follow the germline gene, possibly because of a read error. The chain employs TRBV6-6 and TRBJ1-1, with no clear D. The CDR3 spans 14 residues. Per the germline V gene, CDR1 is MNHNY and CDR2 is SVGAGI (reference sequence). The CDR3 sequence: CASSYSDGFTKAFF. CDR3 bases: TGTGCCAGCAGTTACTCGGACGGGTTCACTAAAGCTTTCTTT.

J is TRBJ1-2 and V is TRBV2, with a weak D call TRBD1 (6 bases). CDR1 and CDR2 (germline): SNHLY, FYNNEI. The V end lost 4 bases, the J end lost 7 bases, and 13 bases lay between the germline ends. CDR3 length: 13 residues. CDR3 loop: CASSGTGQGGYTF. CDR3 DNA: TGTGCCAGCAGTGGCACAGGGCAGGGTGGCTACACCTTC.

V gene TRBV2 combines with J gene TRBJ2-2; 8 bases are a match to TRBD2. Germline V lookup: CDR1 SNHLY, CDR2 FYNNEI. The V segment lost 6 bases and the J segment 0 bases; nucleotides outside the gene matches: 3. The CDR3 has 15 residues. CDR3 in amino acids: CASRGAGANTGELFF. CDR3 sequence (DNA): TGTGCCAGCAGGGGAGCGGGAGCGAACACCGGGGAGCTGTTTTTT.

V usage is TRBV2 and J usage is TRBJ2-3; possible D gene TRBD2, 5 bases. The CDR3 is 14 residues long. Germline V gene sequence: CDR1 SNHLY, CDR2 FYNNEI. Trimming took off 10 bases at V and 1 base at J, with 15 bases between the two ends. CDR3 coding DNA: TGTGCCATACCCGACGGACTTCGCACAGATACGCAGTATTTT. Translating it yields CAIPDGLRTDTQYF.

The rearrangement joins TRBV4-1 to TRBJ1-6, with D perhaps TRBD1 (6 bases). There are 18 residues in the CDR3. The germline V and J ends were trimmed by 1 base and 7 bases, with 20 bases remaining between them. Looked up from germline, CDR1 is MGHRA and CDR2 is YSYEKL. CDR3 in amino acids: CASSQVSVQGRWNSPLHF. For the CDR3, the DNA is TGCGCCAGCAGCCAAGTTTCAGTCCAGGGGAGGTGGAATTCACCCCTCCACTTT.

This chain joins TRBV3-1 (or the pseudogene TRBV3-2) and TRBJ1-1, with D possibly TRBD1 on 6 matching bases. Trimming shortened V by 3 bases and J by 5 bases, and 10 bases separated the two germline ends. The germline gives CDR1 LGHDT, CDR2 YNNKEL (reference sequence). The CDR3 has 13 residues. The CDR3 nucleotides are TGTGCCAGCAGCCAGGGGGCGCAAACTGAAGCTTTCTTT. Translated: CASSQGAQTEAFF.

The chain combines TRBV27 with TRBJ1-3, with D possibly TRBD1 on 6 matching bases. The CDR3 sequence is 13 residues long. Deletions cut 4 bases from V and 4 bases from J, with 8 bases between. Germline V gives CDR1 MNHEY, CDR2 SMNVEV (reference sequence). CDR3 sequence (DNA): TGTGCCAGCAGTTCCACAGGGGGAAACACCATATATTTT. This encodes CASSSTGGNTIYF.

This sequence joins TRBV2 and TRBJ2-7, with no clear D. The CDR3 sequence is 11 residues long. From germline, CDR1 is SNHLY and CDR2 FYNNEI. The V and J ends lost 5 bases and 5 bases respectively, with 7 bases between them. The CDR3 loop is CASSISDEQYF. CDR3 coding DNA: TGTGCCAGCAGTATCTCGGACGAGCAGTACTTC.

The J gene is TRBJ1-6, the V gene TRBV27; weak D call: TRBD1 (6 bases). V was pared by 3 bases and J by 10 bases, with 16 bases between. The germline gives CDR1 MNHEY, CDR2 SMNVEV (reference sequence). This CDR3 has 15 amino acids. The CDR3 reads CASSFGFGGGSPLHF. In DNA, the CDR3 is TGTGCCAGCAGTTTTGGGTTCGGGGGCGGATCACCCCTCCACTTT.

The V and J genes are TRBV18 and TRBJ2-3; D not resolved. CDR1 is KGHSH and CDR2 is LQKENI in the germline V gene. The CDR3 has 15 residues. The V and J ends lost 0 bases and 2 bases respectively, with 9 bases between them. CDR3 region: CASSPPSLDTDTQYF. CDR3 in DNA: TGTGCCAGCTCACCACCGAGCCTCGACACAGATACGCAGTATTTT.

The CDR3 sequence is CASSLSPNYEQYF. The CDR3 DNA follows: TGTGCCAGCAGTTTAAGCCCAAACTACGAGCAGTACTTC. The chain links TRBV28 to TRBJ2-7, with no clear D. The CDR3 loop spans 13 amino acids. CDR1 MDHEN and CDR2 SYDVKM come from the germline V gene. V shed 2 bases and J shed 3 bases, with 8 bases lying between them.

V is TRBV6-5 and J is TRBJ1-4; D unresolved. V was clipped by 7 bases and J by 4 bases, with 13 bases between them. Germline values: CDR1 MNHEY, CDR2 SVGAGI. The CDR3 consists of 14 residues. CDR3 nucleotides: TGTGCCAGCAATATGGACGGGTTTAATGAAAAACTGTTTTTT. Its translation: CASNMDGFNEKLFF.

The chain recombines TRBV7-9 with TRBJ2-3; 15 bases line up with TRBD2. Unmatched junction bases numbered 9, after V lost 3 bases and J lost 5 bases. Per germline, CDR1 SEHNR and CDR2 FQNEAQ (reference sequence). This CDR3 region has 18 residues. CDR3 bases: TGTGCCAGCAGCTTGGGGTTCCCGGGACTAGCGGGGGGAGATACGCAGTATTTT. Protein: CASSLGFPGLAGGDTQYF.

This clone was recorded only once. No conserved phenylalanine or tryptophan is present at the end of the CDR3, so a read error is the likely explanation. The chain uses TRBV6-2 or TRBV6-3 and TRBJ1-1; D might be TRBD1 (6 bases). The V end lost 2 bases, the J end lost 5 bases, and 12 bases lay between the germline ends. This CDR3 comprises 14 residues. Germline V gene data show CDR1 as MNHEY and CDR2 as SVGEGT. CDR3 protein: CASSYSDRNTEAFS. DNA of the CDR3: TGTGCCAGCAGTTACAGTGACAGGAATACTGAAGCTTTCTCT.

The V call is TRBV29-1, the J call TRBJ1-1; D call uncertain. The CDR3 is made up of 12 amino acids. Germline V gives CDR1 SQVTM, CDR2 ANQGSEA. Trimming stripped 4 bases from V and 5 bases from J, with 11 bases between. CDR3 sequence (DNA): TGCAGCGTTGCGGGGATGGGGACTGAAGCTTTCTTT. Translating it yields CSVAGMGTEAFF.

This chain connects TRBV5-4 to TRBJ1-2; no clear D gene. Germline CDR1 is SGHNT and CDR2 is YYREEE (reference sequence). The CDR3 has 13 amino acids. Between the trimmed V and J ends, which lost 0 bases and 8 bases, there was a span of 11 bases. The CDR3 region is CASSLDIVEGYTF. The CDR3 nucleotides are TGTGCCAGCAGCTTGGACATTGTCGAGGGCTACACCTTC.